This is a list of T cell receptor beta chains from one sample in a study of T cells in Graves' hyperthyroidism and ophthalmopathy. MiXCR, applied by TCRdb to the multiplex PCR reads, yields one record per CDR3 protein. In the table there are about 700,000 distinct CDR3 sequences, 45% of which are singletons. The sequenced material came from peripheral blood or thyroid tissue (not recorded which). The receptors here all came from an adult man with Graves' disease, either hyperthyroidism or ophthalmopathy (not recorded which). Both conserved end residues are part of each CDR3. Each record gives: J gene, V gene, clone size, D gene, CDR3 protein. The D gene is left open where the match is weak. Some rows have no size entry. The others give once, few or many, or a class for an expanded clone.

>TRBJ1-3|TRBV20-1|few|.
CSARGLSESSGNTIYF
>TRBJ2-7|TRBV7-6|many|.
CASSLTAGGYEQYF
>TRBJ1-4|TRBV29-1|.|TRBD1
CSATGTANEKLFF
>TRBJ2-7|TRBV15|many|TRBD1
CATSRDLTGTVSYEQYF
>TRBJ1-4|TRBV2|.|TRBD1
CASSADRGRRTEKLFF
>TRBJ1-1|TRBV12-3/TRBV12-4|many|.
CASSYSREAFF
>TRBJ1-5|TRBV7-9|many|.
CASSTGGWGNQPQHF
>TRBJ2-5|TRBV20-1|.|.
CSASPLTRGETQYF
>TRBJ1-3|TRBV29-1|many|TRBD1
CSVDHQGAGNTIYF
>TRBJ1-1|TRBV7-9|few|.
CASSLGARIEAFF
>TRBJ1-1|TRBV10-2|few|.
CASSEGLVGNTEAFF
>TRBJ1-6|TRBV5-6|few|.
CASSFRGTPSAPLHF
>TRBJ1-5|TRBV4-3|few|.
CASSQGASGNQPQHF
>TRBJ2-2|TRBV6-6|once|.
CATQVAENTGELFF
>TRBJ1-2|TRBV29-1|many|.
CSVEVGTGYGYTF
>TRBJ2-7|TRBV5-1|.|TRBD2
CASSRWAPGTSYSSYEQYF
>TRBJ1-5|TRBV10-3|.|.
CAITDYSNQPQHF
>TRBJ1-2|TRBV29-1|.|TRBD1
CSVEGWVDRGGYGYTF
>TRBJ2-5|TRBV7-9|.|.
CASSLVEVTQYF
>TRBJ2-2|TRBV2|.|TRBD2
CASTKTSGRAPNTGELFF
>TRBJ1-1|TRBV7-8|many|TRBD1
CASSRDRGLWAFF
>TRBJ2-7|TRBV2|.|TRBD2
CASSVSSWTSGPYEQYF
>TRBJ2-7|TRBV19|.|.
CASSMGGLSYEQYF
>TRBJ1-6|TRBV25-1|.|.
CASSPVGSPLHF
>TRBJ1-2|TRBV29-1|.|.
CSSQLAQYGYTF
>TRBJ2-7|TRBV19|.|TRBD1
CASSSPGTVPYEQYF
>TRBJ1-2|TRBV15|.|.
CATSRDRGASGSGYTF
>TRBJ2-2|TRBV9|.|.
CASSVGQQANTGELFF
>TRBJ1-6|TRBV7-2|.|TRBD1
CASSFPQGRSNSPLHF
>TRBJ2-7|TRBV7-3|.|.
CASSQDDGQYF
>TRBJ2-5|TRBV15|.|TRBD2
CATSRDLGTSGGQETQYF
>TRBJ1-2|TRBV10-3|few|TRBD1
CAISPDRGLIYGYTF
>TRBJ1-1|TRBV20-1|.|.
CRQGDTEAFF
>TRBJ1-1|TRBV28|few|.
CASSTYRVNTEAFF
>TRBJ2-7|TRBV20-1|.|TRBD2
CSARTPSGGEQYF
>TRBJ1-2|TRBV25-1|many|.
CASSVKGWGYTF
>TRBJ1-4|TRBV9|.|TRBD1
CASSAGTVASEKLFF
>TRBJ2-7|TRBV19|.|.
CASSIGRPGRLYEQYF
>TRBJ2-5|TRBV19|few|.
CASSIAGAPETQYF
>TRBJ1-2|TRBV2|few|TRBD1
CASKGTGGYGYTF
>TRBJ1-4|TRBV20-1|.|.
CSALKQGFDEKLFF
>TRBJ1-6|TRBV6-5|.|TRBD1
CASSPPRDSVFNSPLHF
>TRBJ2-5|TRBV7-7|.|TRBD1
CASSLDDRAQETQYF
>TRBJ1-6|TRBV30|.|.
CAWSVLRSPLHF
>TRBJ1-4|TRBV15|.|.
CATSPGPINEKLFF
>TRBJ1-3|TRBV2|.|.
CASKGNRNTIYF
>TRBJ2-5|TRBV4-2|.|.
CASSPKGRGETQYF
>TRBJ2-7|TRBV7-6|many|TRBD2
CATSSGASSYEQYF
>TRBJ2-5|TRBV12-3/TRBV12-4|.|.
CASSLRGVETQYF
>TRBJ2-2|TRBV12-3/TRBV12-4|.|TRBD1
CASSDRVAGELFF
>TRBJ1-1|TRBV29-1|many|.
CSVEITADTEAFF
>TRBJ1-1|TRBV12-3/TRBV12-4|.|.
CASSKQASSVEAFF
>TRBJ1-6|TRBV7-9|.|.
CASRPGSPLHF
>TRBJ1-2|TRBV20-1|.|.
CSARKDKNYGYTF
>TRBJ1-6|TRBV7-9|.|.
CASSLALHF
>TRBJ1-4|TRBV12-3/TRBV12-4|few|TRBD1
CASSSDRGGSEKLFF
>TRBJ1-5|TRBV20-1|few|.
CSARDLTAPGQPQHF